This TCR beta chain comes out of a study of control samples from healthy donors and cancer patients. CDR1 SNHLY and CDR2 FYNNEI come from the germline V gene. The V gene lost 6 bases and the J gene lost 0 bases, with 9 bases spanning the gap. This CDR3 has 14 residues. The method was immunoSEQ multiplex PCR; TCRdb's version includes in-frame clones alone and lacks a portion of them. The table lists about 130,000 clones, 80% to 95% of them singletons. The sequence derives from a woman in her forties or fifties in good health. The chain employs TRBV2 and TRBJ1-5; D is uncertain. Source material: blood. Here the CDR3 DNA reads TGTGCCAGCAGGAGGGAAAATAGCAATCAGCCCCAGCATTTT. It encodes CASRRENSNQPQHF.